Listed below are T cell receptor beta chains from one sample, sequenced in a study of blood T cell repertoires in COVID-19. Libraries were prepared by immunoSEQ multiplex PCR; TCRdb keeps only in-frame clonotypes and omits some of them. The table lists more than 300,000 clones, just under 90% of them singletons, with 1.5% to 2% in the top ten. The sequencing input was peripheral blood. Receptor source: a woman aged 25 to 45 with COVID-19, enrolled during active disease. The conserved cysteine and the conserved F or W are not part of the CDR3 here. Clone size is stated in some rows and not others, as once, few, many or a class when expanded.

11,once,TRBV18,TRBJ1-2,ASSDEEGYGYT
13,.,TRBV6-2/TRBV6-3,TRBJ2-1,ASSTSGGNYNEQF
12,.,TRBV19,TRBJ2-3,ATQTGQGAYTQY
12,.,TRBV13,TRBJ2-3,ASSLRGGTDTQY
11,.,TRBV5-8,TRBJ1-1,ASSFGAGTEAF
11,.,TRBV12-3/TRBV12-4,TRBJ1-2,ASRDREWYGYT
15,.,TRBV11-2,TRBJ2-6,ASSSRLAGTGANVLT
14,.,TRBV6-5,TRBJ1-4,ASSWDRTRSNEKLF
13,.,TRBV10-1,TRBJ2-2,ASSERPAGPGELF
13,few,TRBV9,TRBJ2-3,ASSARGDGTDTQY
14,.,TRBV7-3,TRBJ1-6,ASSLGAGGLNSPLH
10,.,TRBV15,TRBJ2-1,ATSRVNNEQF
13,.,TRBV6-5,TRBJ1-3,ASSFDDRAGNTIY
12,.,TRBV6-4,TRBJ1-6,ASSAQTGVSPLH
12,once,TRBV5-6,TRBJ1-4,ASSLALLNEKLF
11,.,TRBV24-1,TRBJ1-1,ATSDDDSSEAF
11,.,TRBV19,TRBJ1-2,ASRRVPYYGYT
16,few,TRBV6-1,TRBJ2-6,ASSGTGTESSGANVLT
12,.,TRBV7-2,TRBJ2-5,ASSRGDRAETQY
11,few,TRBV29-1,TRBJ1-1,SVPTGGRPEAF
10,.,TRBV19,TRBJ1-5,ASCTGVQPQH
11,once,TRBV6-2/TRBV6-3,TRBJ2-3,ASSRRRGFHQY
11,.,TRBV21-1,TRBJ1-5,ASSRESNQPQH
12,.,TRBV9,TRBJ1-4,ASSLTQINEKLF
10,.,TRBV10-3,TRBJ1-2,AISESGWRYT
13,.,TRBV5-4,TRBJ2-3,ASSFRDWLPDTQY
12,few,TRBV2,TRBJ2-5,ASSRGTSGQAQY
12,.,TRBV6-2/TRBV6-3,TRBJ2-1,ASSSGTSVNEQF
12,.,TRBV7-2,TRBJ1-2,ASSSDRGNYGYT
14,.,TRBV3-1/TRBV3-2,TRBJ1-6,ASSLRTGGYNSPLH
13,.,TRBV7-2,TRBJ2-5,ASSLYQQGPETQY
12,few,TRBV5-1,TRBJ1-2,ASSLGAGLYGYT
13,.,TRBV19,TRBJ2-5,ASKSAGGLQETQY
14,.,TRBV3-1/TRBV3-2,TRBJ2-2,ASSQELLAGAGELF
12,.,TRBV6-4,TRBJ2-2,ASSTDRGSGELF
11,.,TRBV5-1,TRBJ1-1,ASSLGEYTEAF
14,.,TRBV5-6,TRBJ1-1,ASSFLSGRQNTEAF
12,.,TRBV19,TRBJ2-1,ASSTGQAPNEQF
14,.,TRBV11-2,TRBJ1-6,ASSLVRTGHNSPLH
12,.,TRBV10-3,TRBJ2-3,AISAGTNTDTQY
10,.,TRBV9,TRBJ2-7,ASSTGGLEQY
13,.,TRBV29-1,TRBJ2-5,SVPGQGEIQETQY
13,.,TRBV5-1,TRBJ2-3,ASSLDGKGTDTQY
13,.,TRBV19,TRBJ1-6,ASRFDRGRDSPLH
14,.,TRBV7-8,TRBJ2-3,ASSLGAGSNTDTQY
17,.,TRBV12-1,TRBJ2-2,ASSFARTVAGGHTGELF
12,once,TRBV4-1,TRBJ1-4,ASSHPWDRLKLF
14,.,TRBV7-6,TRBJ1-5,ASSLGWGEGNQPQH
14,.,TRBV3-1/TRBV3-2,TRBJ2-2,ASSPQRGGRTGELF
11,.,TRBV15,TRBJ1-2,ATSRDAGVGYT
13,.,TRBV7-2,TRBJ2-3,ASSFRDSPTDTQY
11,.,TRBV9,TRBJ1-1,ASSVDQNTEAF
12,.,TRBV7-9,TRBJ2-4,ASSFSALRSVQY
11,.,TRBV6-5,TRBJ2-5,ASRRQGRETQY
10,few,TRBV28,TRBJ1-2,ASSTGLYGYT
15,.,TRBV5-8,TRBJ1-6,ASSLEATAIYNSPLH
10,.,TRBV6-5,TRBJ1-6,ASRGGNSPLH
14,once,TRBV4-2,TRBJ1-1,ASSQEGGALNTEAF
14,.,TRBV27,TRBJ2-3,ASTRRTPGLSDTQY
13,.,TRBV5-8,TRBJ1-5,ASSRGDYSNQPQH